A selection of T cell receptor beta chains follows, all from one sample in a study of cytomegalovirus exposure and HLA in healthy donors. Clones were read by immunoSEQ multiplex PCR, and TCRdb kept only the in-frame ones, dropping some. This sample has approximately 140,000 clones, with approximately 78% found just once. Sequenced material: PBMCs. These receptors came from a woman in her thirties or forties in good health and CMV-seropositive. CDR3s include the opening cysteine and the closing phenylalanine or tryptophan. Fields, in order: J gene, V gene, clone size, D gene, CDR3 DNA, CDR3 protein. The D gene is left open where the match is weak. Only part of the rows carry a size: once, few, many, or a class if the clone is expanded.

j_gene: TRBJ1-1
v_gene: TRBV19
abundance: NA
d_gene: NA
CDR3nt: TGTGCCAGTAGTATCAGTAGGAGAGCTTTCTTT
CDR3aa: CASSISRRAFF

j_gene: TRBJ2-3
v_gene: TRBV5-1
abundance: few
d_gene: TRBD2
CDR3nt: TGCGCCAGCAGCCGGGGGGGATCAGATACGCAGTATTTT
CDR3aa: CASSRGGSDTQYF

j_gene: TRBJ2-5
v_gene: TRBV28
abundance: once
d_gene: NA
CDR3nt: TGTGCCAGCAGTTTTGGGGCCCAAGAGACCCAGTACTTC
CDR3aa: CASSFGAQETQYF

j_gene: TRBJ2-3
v_gene: TRBV7-9
abundance: NA
d_gene: TRBD2
CDR3nt: TGTGCCAGCAGCTTAACGGGACTAGTTGGGGGGCAGTATTTT
CDR3aa: CASSLTGLVGGQYF

j_gene: TRBJ1-5
v_gene: TRBV30
abundance: NA
d_gene: NA
CDR3nt: TGTGCCTGGAGTGTACTTGAAGGGGGACAGCCCCAGCATTTT
CDR3aa: CAWSVLEGGQPQHF

j_gene: TRBJ2-3
v_gene: TRBV6-5
abundance: NA
d_gene: NA
CDR3nt: TGTGCCAGCAGTGGGGACTTTCGGGATACGCAGTATTTT
CDR3aa: CASSGDFRDTQYF

j_gene: TRBJ1-5
v_gene: TRBV27
abundance: once
d_gene: TRBD1
CDR3nt: TGTGCCAGCAGTTTGAGACAGGGAGGTCCGCCCCAGCATTTT
CDR3aa: CASSLRQGGPPQHF

j_gene: TRBJ1-5
v_gene: TRBV18
abundance: few
d_gene: NA
CDR3nt: TGTGCCAGCGGGGCCGCCAGCAATCAGCCCCAGCATTTT
CDR3aa: CASGAASNQPQHF

j_gene: TRBJ2-7
v_gene: TRBV25-1
abundance: NA
d_gene: NA
CDR3nt: TGTGCCAGCAGTGAAAGCGGATTCCCCTCGGAGCAGTACTTC
CDR3aa: CASSESGFPSEQYF

j_gene: TRBJ2-3
v_gene: TRBV7-7
abundance: NA
d_gene: TRBD2
CDR3nt: TGTGCTAGCAGCTTCGGGGGAGGGGATACGCAGTATTTT
CDR3aa: CASSFGGGDTQYF

j_gene: TRBJ2-3
v_gene: TRBV18
abundance: few
d_gene: NA
CDR3nt: TGTGCCAGCTCACCACCGTCGGATACGCAGTATTTT
CDR3aa: CASSPPSDTQYF

j_gene: TRBJ1-4
v_gene: TRBV5-1
abundance: NA
d_gene: TRBD1
CDR3nt: TGCGCCAGCAGCTTGGGAGACAGGGGGATAAATGAAAAACTGTTTTTT
CDR3aa: CASSLGDRGINEKLFF

j_gene: TRBJ1-1
v_gene: TRBV5-6
abundance: NA
d_gene: TRBD1
CDR3nt: TGTGCCAGCAGCTTCGAGGGGGCCGACACTGAAGCTTTCTTT
CDR3aa: CASSFEGADTEAFF

j_gene: TRBJ1-4
v_gene: TRBV19
abundance: few
d_gene: NA
CDR3nt: TGTGCCAGTAGCACTCGACCTTTCGAGGGTGAAAAACTGTTTTTT
CDR3aa: CASSTRPFEGEKLFF

j_gene: TRBJ1-1
v_gene: TRBV5-6
abundance: NA
d_gene: NA
CDR3nt: TGTGCCAGCAGCTTTTCGTTTGGGCAGAACACTGAAGCTTTCTTT
CDR3aa: CASSFSFGQNTEAFF

j_gene: TRBJ2-3
v_gene: TRBV5-1
abundance: NA
d_gene: TRBD2
CDR3nt: TGCGCCAGCAGCTTGGATAGCGGGAGTGGGGATACGCAGTATTTT
CDR3aa: CASSLDSGSGDTQYF

j_gene: TRBJ2-5
v_gene: TRBV6-1
abundance: NA
d_gene: NA
CDR3nt: TGTGCCACCGGACTCGAGGGAACCCAGTACTTC
CDR3aa: CATGLEGTQYF

j_gene: TRBJ2-1
v_gene: TRBV2
abundance: NA
d_gene: NA
CDR3nt: TGTGCCAGCGGCCGGTGGCAGGGCTACAATGAGCAGTTCTTC
CDR3aa: CASGRWQGYNEQFF

j_gene: TRBJ2-2
v_gene: TRBV28
abundance: NA
d_gene: TRBD2
CDR3nt: TGTGCCAGCAGCCCGGGACTAGCGGGAGTCGGGGAGCTGTTTTTT
CDR3aa: CASSPGLAGVGELFF

j_gene: TRBJ2-1
v_gene: TRBV29-1
abundance: NA
d_gene: TRBD2
CDR3nt: TGCAGCGGTCGACTAGCGGGAGGGCCAGGAGAATACAATGAGCAGTTCTTC
CDR3aa: CSGRLAGGPGEYNEQFF

j_gene: TRBJ1-2
v_gene: TRBV18
abundance: few
d_gene: NA
CDR3nt: TGTGCCAGCTCACCACCGCAAGCCCGCGACTATGGCTACACCTTC
CDR3aa: CASSPPQARDYGYTF

j_gene: TRBJ2-1
v_gene: TRBV5-1
abundance: NA
d_gene: NA
CDR3nt: TGCGCCAGCAGCTTGGCCGTGAGGGTCAGTGAGCAGTTCTTC
CDR3aa: CASSLAVRVSEQFF

j_gene: TRBJ2-7
v_gene: TRBV19
abundance: NA
d_gene: TRBD2
CDR3nt: TGTGCCAGTAGTCTAGCGGGAGGGTCCCCCTACGAGCAGTACTTC
CDR3aa: CASSLAGGSPYEQYF

j_gene: TRBJ1-5
v_gene: TRBV5-1
abundance: NA
d_gene: NA
CDR3nt: TGCGCCAGCAGCCCACAGGGTGTTAGCAATCAGCCCCAGCATTTT
CDR3aa: CASSPQGVSNQPQHF

j_gene: TRBJ2-7
v_gene: TRBV5-1
abundance: NA
d_gene: NA
CDR3nt: TGCGCCAGCAGCTCCGGGGGACCGGGAGAGCAGTACTTC
CDR3aa: CASSSGGPGEQYF

j_gene: TRBJ2-4
v_gene: TRBV4-1
abundance: NA
d_gene: TRBD1
CDR3nt: TGCGCCAGCAGCCAGGTCGGCCGGACAGGGGTTTACATTCAGTACTTC
CDR3aa: CASSQVGRTGVYIQYF

j_gene: TRBJ2-5
v_gene: TRBV5-1
abundance: NA
d_gene: NA
CDR3nt: TGCGCCAGCAGCTTGCCCAGCAGCGCAGAGACCCAGTACTTC
CDR3aa: CASSLPSSAETQYF

j_gene: TRBJ2-7
v_gene: TRBV28
abundance: NA
d_gene: NA
CDR3nt: TGTGCCAGCAGTTTTGACATACCCTACGAGCAGTACTTC
CDR3aa: CASSFDIPYEQYF

j_gene: TRBJ1-1
v_gene: TRBV21-1
abundance: NA
d_gene: NA
CDR3nt: TGTGCCAGCAGCAAAGGGCTGGACAGCGGATCGGACACTGAAGCTTTCTTT
CDR3aa: CASSKGLDSGSDTEAFF

j_gene: TRBJ1-1
v_gene: TRBV5-1
abundance: NA
d_gene: NA
CDR3nt: TGCGCCAGCAGCTTGGGAGCAGGGAGGACTGAAGCTTTCTTT
CDR3aa: CASSLGAGRTEAFF

j_gene: TRBJ2-7
v_gene: TRBV7-2
abundance: NA
d_gene: TRBD1
CDR3nt: TGTGCCAGCAGCAGCCGACAGGGAGCCTACGAGCAGTACTTC
CDR3aa: CASSSRQGAYEQYF

j_gene: TRBJ2-4
v_gene: TRBV18
abundance: NA
d_gene: NA
CDR3nt: TGTGCCAGCTCACCGGCTAAGCCGGATCGGGACATTCAGTACTTC
CDR3aa: CASSPAKPDRDIQYF

j_gene: TRBJ2-3
v_gene: TRBV28
abundance: NA
d_gene: NA
CDR3nt: TGTGCCAGCCGACCACAGGGTGTGGCTAGCACAGATACGCAGTATTTT
CDR3aa: CASRPQGVASTDTQYF

j_gene: TRBJ2-5
v_gene: TRBV29-1
abundance: NA
d_gene: TRBD2
CDR3nt: TGCAGCGTTGGGAGTAGCGGGAGACTCGAGACCCAGTACTTC
CDR3aa: CSVGSSGRLETQYF

j_gene: TRBJ2-2
v_gene: TRBV13
abundance: few
d_gene: NA
CDR3nt: TGTGCCAGCAGCTTATTCGGTCTTCTTAACACCGGGGAGCTGTTTTTT
CDR3aa: CASSLFGLLNTGELFF

j_gene: TRBJ1-2
v_gene: TRBV4-2
abundance: few
d_gene: NA
CDR3nt: TGTGCCAGCAGCCAAGATCGGGCAGCATCGGGAAGCTACACCTTC
CDR3aa: CASSQDRAASGSYTF

j_gene: TRBJ1-5
v_gene: TRBV18
abundance: few
d_gene: NA
CDR3nt: TGTGCCAGCTCACGGGACACTAATCAGCCCCAGCATTTT
CDR3aa: CASSRDTNQPQHF

j_gene: TRBJ2-1
v_gene: TRBV7-9
abundance: NA
d_gene: TRBD2
CDR3nt: TGTGCCGGGAGGGAGGGTAACTACAATGAGCAGTTCTTC
CDR3aa: CAGREGNYNEQFF

j_gene: TRBJ2-3
v_gene: TRBV7-2
abundance: NA
d_gene: TRBD2
CDR3nt: TGTGCCAGCAGCCCGCCCGGGACTAGAGGCCCAGATACGCAGTATTTT
CDR3aa: CASSPPGTRGPDTQYF

j_gene: TRBJ1-2
v_gene: TRBV7-9
abundance: NA
d_gene: TRBD1
CDR3nt: TGTGCCAGCAGCTTCGGGACAGGGTACTATGGCTACACCTTC
CDR3aa: CASSFGTGYYGYTF

j_gene: TRBJ1-5
v_gene: TRBV6-1
abundance: once
d_gene: TRBD1
CDR3nt: TGTGCCAGCAGTGTAACAGGGGGCAGCCAGCCCCAGCATTTT
CDR3aa: CASSVTGGSQPQHF

j_gene: TRBJ2-7
v_gene: TRBV21-1
abundance: NA
d_gene: NA
CDR3nt: TGTGCCAGCAGCCCGACGACTAGCGGGAGGTTGTACGAGCAGTACTTC
CDR3aa: CASSPTTSGRLYEQYF

j_gene: TRBJ2-5
v_gene: TRBV11-3
abundance: once
d_gene: NA
CDR3nt: TGTGCCAGCAAACGGGACAACCCATTACAAGAGACCCAGTACTTC
CDR3aa: CASKRDNPLQETQYF

j_gene: TRBJ2-1
v_gene: TRBV2
abundance: NA
d_gene: NA
CDR3nt: TGTGCCAGCAGAGTGACAGTCCACGAGCAGTTCTTC
CDR3aa: CASRVTVHEQFF

j_gene: TRBJ2-1
v_gene: TRBV5-1
abundance: once
d_gene: NA
CDR3nt: TGCGCCAGCGGCTTTGGAGTGAACAATGAGCAGTTCTTC
CDR3aa: CASGFGVNNEQFF

j_gene: TRBJ2-3
v_gene: TRBV7-8
abundance: NA
d_gene: NA
CDR3nt: TGTGCCAGCAGCCATCCCCGGAGGGGGGGGGCCGCACAAGATACGCAGTATTTT
CDR3aa: CASSHPRRGGAAQDTQYF

j_gene: TRBJ1-5
v_gene: TRBV2
abundance: NA
d_gene: NA
CDR3nt: TGTGCCAGCAGTGAGAGACCGGGTGCGTACAATCAGCCCCAGCATTTT
CDR3aa: CASSERPGAYNQPQHF

j_gene: TRBJ2-1
v_gene: TRBV11-3
abundance: NA
d_gene: TRBD2
CDR3nt: TGTGCCAGCAGCGCTCAGGGTCGTAGCGGGAGGCTCCTAGGGTACAATGAGCAGTTCTTC
CDR3aa: CASSAQGRSGRLLGYNEQFF

j_gene: TRBJ2-1
v_gene: TRBV15
abundance: NA
d_gene: TRBD1
CDR3nt: TGTGCCACCAGCAGAGAAGGGACAGGGTACTATAATGAGCAGTTCTTC
CDR3aa: CATSREGTGYYNEQFF

j_gene: TRBJ2-7
v_gene: TRBV11-1
abundance: few
d_gene: NA
CDR3nt: TGTGCCAGCAGCTTTTTGGGGACACTCCCCTACGAGCAGTACTTC
CDR3aa: CASSFLGTLPYEQYF

j_gene: TRBJ2-5
v_gene: TRBV5-6
abundance: NA
d_gene: NA
CDR3nt: TGTGCCAGCACCATTGGCCTGGCAGGTCAAGAGACCCAGTACTTC
CDR3aa: CASTIGLAGQETQYF